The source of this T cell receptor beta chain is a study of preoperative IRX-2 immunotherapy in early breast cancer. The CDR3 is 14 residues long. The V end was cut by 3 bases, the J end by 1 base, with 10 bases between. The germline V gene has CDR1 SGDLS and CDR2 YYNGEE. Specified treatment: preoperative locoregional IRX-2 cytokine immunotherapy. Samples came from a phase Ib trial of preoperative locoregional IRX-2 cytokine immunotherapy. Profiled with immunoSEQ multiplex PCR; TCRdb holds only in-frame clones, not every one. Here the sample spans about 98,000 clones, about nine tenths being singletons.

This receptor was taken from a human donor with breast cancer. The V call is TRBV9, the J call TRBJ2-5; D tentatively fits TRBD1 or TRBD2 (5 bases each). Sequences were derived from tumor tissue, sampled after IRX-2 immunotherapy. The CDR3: CASSAGLAQETQYF. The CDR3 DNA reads TGTGCCAGCAGCGCGGGGCTAGCCCAAGAGACCCAGTACTTC. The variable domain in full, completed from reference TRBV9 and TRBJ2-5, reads DSGVTQTPKHLITATGQRVTLRCSPRSGDLSVYWYQQSLDQGLQFLIQYYNGEERAKGNILERFSAQQFPDLHSELNLSSLELGDSALYFCASSAGLAQETQYFGPGTRLLVL.